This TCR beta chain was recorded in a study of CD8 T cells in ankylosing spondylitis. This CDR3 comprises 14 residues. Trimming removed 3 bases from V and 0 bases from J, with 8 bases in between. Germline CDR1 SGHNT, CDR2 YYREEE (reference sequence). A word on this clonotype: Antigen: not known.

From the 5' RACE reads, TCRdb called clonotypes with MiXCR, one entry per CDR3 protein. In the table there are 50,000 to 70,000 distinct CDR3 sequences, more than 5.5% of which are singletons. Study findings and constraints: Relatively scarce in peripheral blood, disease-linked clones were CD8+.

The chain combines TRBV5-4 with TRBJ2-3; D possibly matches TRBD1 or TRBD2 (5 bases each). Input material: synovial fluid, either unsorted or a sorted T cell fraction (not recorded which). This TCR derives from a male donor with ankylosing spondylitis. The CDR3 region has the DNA TGTGCCAGCAGCTGGGACCCAAGCACAGATACGCAGTATTTT. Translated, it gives CASSWDPSTDTQYF.